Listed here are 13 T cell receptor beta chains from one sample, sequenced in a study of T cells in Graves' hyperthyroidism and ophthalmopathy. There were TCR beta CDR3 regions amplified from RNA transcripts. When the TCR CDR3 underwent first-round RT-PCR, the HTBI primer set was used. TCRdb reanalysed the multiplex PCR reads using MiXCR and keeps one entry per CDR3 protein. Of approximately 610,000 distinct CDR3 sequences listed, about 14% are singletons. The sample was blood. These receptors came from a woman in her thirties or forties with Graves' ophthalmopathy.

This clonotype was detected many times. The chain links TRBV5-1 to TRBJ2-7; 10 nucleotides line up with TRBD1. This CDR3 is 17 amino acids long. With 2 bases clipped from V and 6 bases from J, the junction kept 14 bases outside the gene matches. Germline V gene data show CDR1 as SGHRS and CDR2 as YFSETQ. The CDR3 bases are TGCGCCAGCAGCTTCCGGGACAGGGGATTAGAGCTGAGCGAGCAGTACTTC. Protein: CASSFRDRGLELSEQYF.

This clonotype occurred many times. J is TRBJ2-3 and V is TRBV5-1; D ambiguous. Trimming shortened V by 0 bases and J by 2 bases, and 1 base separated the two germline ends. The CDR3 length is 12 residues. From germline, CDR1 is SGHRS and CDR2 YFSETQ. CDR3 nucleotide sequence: TGCGCCAGCAGCTTGGCCACAGATACGCAGTATTTT. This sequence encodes CASSLATDTQYF.

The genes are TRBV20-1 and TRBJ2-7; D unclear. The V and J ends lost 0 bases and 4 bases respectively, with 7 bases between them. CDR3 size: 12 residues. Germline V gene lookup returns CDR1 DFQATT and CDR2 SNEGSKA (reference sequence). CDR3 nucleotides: TGCAGTGCTAGAGACGACGGGTACGAGCAGTACTTC. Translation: CSARDDGYEQYF.

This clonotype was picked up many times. CDR3 amino acids: CSALRGPTEAFF. The DNA of the CDR3 is TGCAGCGCCCTCAGGGGGCCCACTGAAGCTTTCTTT. The rearrangement links TRBV29-1 to TRBJ1-1, with 8 nucleotides matching TRBD1. Germline CDR1 reads SQVTM; CDR2 reads ANQGSEA. V dropped 7 bases and J dropped 4; count of bases not matched to a gene: 5. The CDR3 contains 12 residues.

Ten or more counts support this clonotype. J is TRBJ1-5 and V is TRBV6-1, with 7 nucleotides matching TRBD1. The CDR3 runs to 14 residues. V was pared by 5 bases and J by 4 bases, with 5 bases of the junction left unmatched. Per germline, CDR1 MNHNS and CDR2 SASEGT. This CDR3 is CASSTRTGNQPQHF. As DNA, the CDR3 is TGTGCCAGCAGTACCCGGACAGGAAATCAGCCCCAGCATTTT.

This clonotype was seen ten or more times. The DNA for the CDR3 is TGTGCCAGCAGCTTCCCCGGGACTAGCTCGGAGACCCAGTACTTC. This encodes CASSFPGTSSETQYF. J is TRBJ2-5 and V is TRBV11-2; 9 bases are a match to TRBD2. The J segment lost 5 bases and the V segment lost 3 bases, leaving 7 bases of the junction unmatched. Germline loops: CDR1 SGHAT, CDR2 FQNNGV. This CDR3 has 15 amino acids.

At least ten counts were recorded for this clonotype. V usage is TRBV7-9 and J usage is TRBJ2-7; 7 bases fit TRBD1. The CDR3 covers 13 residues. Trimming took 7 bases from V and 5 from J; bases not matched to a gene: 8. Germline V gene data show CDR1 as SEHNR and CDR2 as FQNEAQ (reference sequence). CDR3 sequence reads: CASTTDRNHEQYF. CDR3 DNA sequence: TGTGCCAGCACCACGGACAGGAACCACGAGCAGTACTTC.

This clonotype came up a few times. The CDR3 spells CASSPSSKGYTF. In DNA form, the CDR3 reads TGTGCCAGCAGTCCGTCATCGAAAGGCTACACCTTC. The chain links TRBV12-3 or TRBV12-4 to TRBJ1-2; no clear D gene. The V end lost 5 bases, the J end lost 8 bases, and 12 bases lay between the germline ends. The CDR3 length is 12 residues.

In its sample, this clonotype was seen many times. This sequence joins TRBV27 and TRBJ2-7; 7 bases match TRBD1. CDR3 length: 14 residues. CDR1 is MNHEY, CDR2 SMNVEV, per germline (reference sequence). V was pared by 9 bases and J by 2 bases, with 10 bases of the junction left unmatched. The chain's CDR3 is CARNLRDSPYEQYF. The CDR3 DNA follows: TGTGCCAGAAATTTGAGGGACAGTCCCTACGAGCAGTACTTC.

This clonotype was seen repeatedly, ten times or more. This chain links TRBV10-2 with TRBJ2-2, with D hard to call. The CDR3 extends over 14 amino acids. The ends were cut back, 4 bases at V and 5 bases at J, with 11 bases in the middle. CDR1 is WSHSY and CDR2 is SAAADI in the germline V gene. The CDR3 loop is CASSGEIRTGELFF. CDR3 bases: TGCGCCAGCAGTGGAGAAATTCGTACCGGGGAGCTGTTTTTT.

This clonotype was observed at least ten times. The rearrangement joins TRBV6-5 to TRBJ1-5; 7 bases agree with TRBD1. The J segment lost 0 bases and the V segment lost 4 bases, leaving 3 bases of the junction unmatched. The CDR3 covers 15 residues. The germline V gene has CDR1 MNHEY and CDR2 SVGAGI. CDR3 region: CASSSQGYSNQPQHF. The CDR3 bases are TGTGCCAGCAGTTCACAGGGGTATAGCAATCAGCCCCAGCATTTT.

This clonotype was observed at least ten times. CDR3 sequence (DNA): TGTGCCAGCAGTTTGGGTGGAGTAGCGGGACACGAGCAGTACTTC. This sequence encodes CASSLGGVAGHEQYF. The J gene is TRBJ2-7, the V gene TRBV28, with 8 bases matching TRBD2. The CDR3 is made up of 15 amino acids. V was clipped by 3 bases and J by 5 bases; unmatched bases: 9. CDR1 MDHEN and CDR2 SYDVKM come from the germline V gene.

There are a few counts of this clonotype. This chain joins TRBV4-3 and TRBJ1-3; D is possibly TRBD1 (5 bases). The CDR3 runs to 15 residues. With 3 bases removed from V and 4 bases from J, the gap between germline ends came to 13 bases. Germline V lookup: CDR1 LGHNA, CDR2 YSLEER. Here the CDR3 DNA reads TGCGCCAGCAGCCATACCGGGACTCTCGGAAACACCATATATTTT. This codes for CASSHTGTLGNTIYF.